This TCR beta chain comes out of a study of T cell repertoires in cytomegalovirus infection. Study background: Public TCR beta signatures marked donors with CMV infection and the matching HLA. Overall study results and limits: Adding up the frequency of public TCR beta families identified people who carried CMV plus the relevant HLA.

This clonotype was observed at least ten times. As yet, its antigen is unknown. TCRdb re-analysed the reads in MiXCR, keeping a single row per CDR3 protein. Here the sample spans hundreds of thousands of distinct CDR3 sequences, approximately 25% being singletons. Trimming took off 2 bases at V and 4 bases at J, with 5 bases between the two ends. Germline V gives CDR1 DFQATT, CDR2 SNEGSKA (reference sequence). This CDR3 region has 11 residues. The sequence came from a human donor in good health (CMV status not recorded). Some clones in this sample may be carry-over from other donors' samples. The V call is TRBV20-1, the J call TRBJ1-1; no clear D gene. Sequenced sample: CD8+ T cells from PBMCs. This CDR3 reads CSARTGTEAFF. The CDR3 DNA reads TGCAGTGCTAGAACTGGCACTGAAGCTTTCTTT.